This TCR beta chain was sequenced during a study of cytomegalovirus exposure and HLA in healthy donors. A remark on this clone: The target antigen is unknown.

General observations from the study: Presence/absence analyses assumed roughly uniform sequencing depth across donors, which may not hold. As a later analysis showed, a missense DCLRE1C variant was linked to trimming of TCR beta V- and J-genes. High specificity and sensitivity for cytomegalovirus status were reported for the classifier.

The PCR was carried out with 60 Vbeta primers and 13 Jbeta primers. The method was immunoSEQ multiplex PCR; TCRdb's version includes in-frame clones alone and lacks a portion of them. The sample includes around 150,000 clones, about 79% seen only once; the top ten take around 0.97%. Germline V gene data show CDR1 as SGHNT and CDR2 as YYREEE (reference sequence). The CDR3 has 13 residues. The V end lost 0 bases, the J end lost 5 bases, and 8 bases lay between the germline ends. The sequencing input was PBMCs. The chain has TRBV5-4 and TRBJ1-2, with D unresolved. The TCR comes from a woman in her fifties or sixties in good health and CMV-seropositive. CDR3 sequence reads: CASSLDRFYGYTF. In DNA, the CDR3 is TGTGCCAGCAGCTTGGACAGATTTTATGGCTACACCTTC.